This TCR beta chain was captured by sequencing in a study of shared clonotypes between healthy human individuals. Whole-study findings and limits: Estimated clonotype richness was generally higher in naive than memory subsets. Non-shared clonotypes showed lower generation probabilities than clonotypes common to all four donors.

Naive CD4+ cells were CD45RA-selected; the remaining cells were memory. In the original processing: ImmunoSEQ output lacked quality scores and full-length reads, limiting matched filtering. Generated by immunoSEQ multiplex PCR, the TCRdb table keeps only in-frame clones and is missing some. V, J and clone size are those of that table, while D and trimming were read from the DNA. The sample has 2,500,000 or so clones, 93% seen once. As for this clone: Its antigen is not identified.

Sequencing was performed on naive CD4+ T cells from PBMCs. Regarding subset: CD45RA+ positively selected. The sequence was obtained from a man between 18 and 29 years old in good health. Some clones in this sample may be carry-over from other donors' samples.

In nucleotides, the CDR3 is TGTGCCAGCACTAGGGGCCTTGGCGATGGCTACACCTTC. It codes for CASTRGLGDGYTF. V usage is TRBV5-4 and J usage is TRBJ1-2; perhaps TRBD1 as D (5 bases). Germline CDR1 SGHNT, CDR2 YYREEE (reference sequence). This CDR3 contains 13 residues. Trimming left V 6 bases short and J 6 bases short, with 15 bases between. The whole variable domain, filled in from reference TRBV5-4 and TRBJ1-2, reads ETGVTQSPTHLIKTRGQQVTLRCSSQSGHNTVSWYQQALGQGPQFIFQYYREEENGRGNFPPRFSGLQFPNYSSELNVNALELDDSALYLCASTRGLGDGYTFGSGTRLTVV.